The entry below describes one T cell receptor beta chain. Authors' methods: Nucleated cell counts were estimated from reference gene primer amplification. Repertoires were generated with immunoSEQ multiplex PCR, while TCRdb's copy carries only in-frame clones and drops some. V and J calls plus clone size are reproduced from that table; the DNA served to infer D and trimming. The sample comprises some 56,000 clones, about four fifths of which are singletons, and 28% rests with the top ten. This sample is part of a study of blood T cell repertoires in COVID-19. Study-level background: Material from acute and convalescent COVID-19 was sourced from the United States, Italy and Spain. In each case, the material was cDNA or gDNA derived from T cells, B-cell-depleted T cells, or PBMCs.

CDR3 size: 14 residues. Germline V gives CDR1 KGHSH, CDR2 LQKENI. V was clipped by 0 bases and J by 2 bases, with 8 bases between them. The sequenced sample consisted of peripheral blood. The sequence was obtained from a woman aged 80 or over with active or convalescent COVID-19. The chain employs TRBV18 and TRBJ2-7; D possibly corresponds to TRBD2 (5 bases). CDR3 nucleotide sequence: TGTGCCAGCTCACCACCGGCGGGTACCTACGAGCAGTACTTC. Translating it yields CASSPPAGTYEQYF.